These T cell receptor beta chains were read from a single sample in a study of blood T cells in healthy people across ages. TCRdb re-analysed the 5' RACE reads in MiXCR, keeping a single row per CDR3 protein. The data contain fewer than 1,000,000 distinct CDR3 sequences, 40% to 50% of them singletons. Sequenced: blood. The receptors here all came from a man aged 55 to 69 in good health. CDR3s leave out the opening cysteine and the closing phenylalanine or tryptophan. The D gene is left open where the match is weak.

cdr3_length	d_call	j_call	v_call	cdr3_aa
13	TRBD2	TRBJ2-5	TRBV6-2/TRBV6-3	TTTLAGEEQETQY
12	NA	TRBJ2-1	TRBV20-1	SASRRAGSNEQF
14	TRBD1	TRBJ2-5	TRBV12-3/TRBV12-4	ASGVLGTGHLGEQY
15	NA	TRBJ2-3	TRBV5-6	ASSLYLVGASTDTQY
11	NA	TRBJ2-5	TRBV2	ASGEAASGTQY
10	NA	TRBJ2-3	TRBV3-1	ASLGSSDTQY
10	NA	TRBJ2-7	TRBV12-3/TRBV12-4	AGSSDSYEQY
11	NA	TRBJ1-1	TRBV27	ASSPRPGTEAF
14	NA	TRBJ2-1	TRBV20-1	SARIVSQRAYNEQF
13	TRBD1	TRBJ2-5	TRBV7-9	ASSLLQGYEETQY
12	TRBD2	TRBJ2-7	TRBV7-9	ASSLEGPAGGQY
13	NA	TRBJ1-6	TRBV7-2	ASSLGAVGNSPLH
16	TRBD1	TRBJ2-1	TRBV28	ASRSGTGGATPYNEQF
14	NA	TRBJ2-1	TRBV29-1	SVEDPIWGQYNEQF
12	NA	TRBJ2-7	TRBV7-2	ASSGTRIQYEQY
12	NA	TRBJ2-1	TRBV7-2	ASSPTFQSDEQF
14	TRBD2	TRBJ2-5	TRBV20-1	SAPQPSGGNKETQY
13	TRBD2	TRBJ2-7	TRBV5-1	ASSVNSGRADEQY
13	TRBD1	TRBJ2-1	TRBV5-8	ASSRWTGVSNEQF
10	NA	TRBJ2-7	TRBV15	ATSKLGDEQY
12	TRBD1	TRBJ1-2	TRBV7-9	ASSPTGADYGYT
14	NA	TRBJ2-7	TRBV6-2/TRBV6-3	ASRKGGPASNYEQY
13	NA	TRBJ2-7	TRBV7-2	ASSLLVGGNYEQY
14	TRBD1	TRBJ2-3	TRBV7-2	ASSLHRDRAGDTQY
11	NA	TRBJ2-7	TRBV6-2/TRBV6-3	ASSYLGSYEQY
13	TRBD1	TRBJ2-3	TRBV20-1	SARDLARGRDTQY
18	TRBD1	TRBJ1-5	TRBV18	ASSATPGQGGDMSNQPQH
12	NA	TRBJ1-2	TRBV25-1	ASSEAGRAGGYT
12	NA	TRBJ1-2	TRBV6-5	ASSYDDRNYGYT
15	NA	TRBJ1-5	TRBV6-2/TRBV6-3	ASSYSRRSSYNQPQH
17	TRBD2	TRBJ2-5	TRBV20-1	SALPGGLAGAGSQGTRY
14	NA	TRBJ2-5	TRBV20-1	SAIEGGGHRQETQY
9	NA	TRBJ2-1	TRBV6-6	ASSLEGGQF
14	NA	TRBJ2-2	TRBV18	ASSPLAGSNTGELF
13	NA	TRBJ1-5	TRBV2	ASSAVQGLNQPQH
14	TRBD2	TRBJ2-3	TRBV6-7	ASSLRGRSGRGSQY
13	NA	TRBJ2-5	TRBV21-1	ASSKRGDTGETQY
14	NA	TRBJ2-3	TRBV5-1	ASSLKRGGSPDTQY
11	NA	TRBJ2-1	TRBV5-1	ASSGTSTGEQF
19	TRBD2	TRBJ2-6	TRBV28	ASSSSGLAGSGGTGANVLT
10	NA	NA	TRBV19	ASSILGYEQY
9	NA	TRBJ2-7	TRBV6-2/TRBV6-3	ASRNRVEQY
12	TRBD1	TRBJ2-7	TRBV3-1	ASSQGQHSYEQY
11	NA	TRBJ2-7	TRBV6-2/TRBV6-3	AAIGPSPYEQY
9	NA	TRBJ2-4	TRBV20-1	SAGGSYGQY
11	NA	TRBJ1-5	TRBV12-3/TRBV12-4	ASSWADNQPQH
12	NA	TRBJ2-5	TRBV5-4	ASSLEGFGKTQY
13	NA	TRBJ2-1	TRBV5-5	ASSGSSSSYNEQF
10	NA	TRBJ2-1	TRBV29-1	SVDPGHGEQF
11	NA	TRBJ1-2	TRBV25-1	ASSDWTSTGYT
14	TRBD1	TRBJ2-7	TRBV6-1	ASSEVGGQGAYEQY
13	NA	TRBJ2-3	TRBV14	ASSQQGLSRDTQY
11	NA	TRBJ1-6	TRBV21-1	ASSREGGSPLH